Presented here are 4 T cell receptor beta chains from one specimen sequenced in a study of blood T cells in healthy people across ages. Next came a second PCR, run for about 7 to 12 cycles, which used a sample-barcoded 5' primer along with a J-beta primer mix. TCRdb re-analysed the 5' RACE reads in MiXCR, keeping a single row per CDR3 protein. The data show fewer than 2 million distinct CDR3 sequences, with approximately 40% seen just once and 23% held by the top ten. The material sequenced was blood. Receptors originate from a human donor in good health.

This clonotype showed up just a few times. The chain links TRBV12-3 or TRBV12-4 to TRBJ2-1; 15 bases agree with TRBD2. CDR3 size: 17 residues. Trimming removed 3 bases from V and 8 bases from J; junction bases left unmatched: 8. The CDR3 spells CASSFPGLAGGPYEQFF. CDR3 coding DNA: TGTGCCAGCAGTTTCCCCGGACTAGCGGGGGGGCCATATGAGCAGTTCTTC.

Comment on this clonotype: A read error may account for a junction end that differs from germline. The rearrangement uses TRBV10-3 and TRBJ1-2, with unresolved D. This CDR3 is 15 amino acids long. In germline, CDR1 is ENHRY, CDR2 SYGVKD. CDR3 nucleotides: TGTGCCATCAGTGAAGGCGAGGGAACTAACTATGGCCACACCTTC. Translation: CAISEGEGTNYGHTF.

The table lists this clonotype with a few counts. The chain carries TRBV7-9 and TRBJ2-7; D ambiguous. The CDR3 has 11 residues. Looked up from germline, CDR1 is SEHNR and CDR2 is FQNEAQ (reference sequence). Trimming took 5 bases from V and 9 from J, leaving 11 bases between them. The CDR3 nucleotides read TGTGCCAGCAGCCAAAACGAGTGGCAGTACTTC. Encoded protein: CASSQNEWQYF. The full variable domain, completed using reference TRBV7-9 and TRBJ2-7, is DTGVSQNPRHKITKRGQNVTFRCDPISEHNRLYWYRQTLGQGPEFLTYFQNEAQLEKSRLLSDRFSAERPKGSFSTLEIQRTEQGDSAMYLCASSQNEWQYFGPGTRLTVT.

The chain recombines TRBV3-1 with TRBJ2-5; 8 bases are a match to TRBD2. Germline CDR1 is LGHDT and CDR2 is YNNKEL (reference sequence). The CDR3 runs 16 residues. V was pared by 2 bases and J by 4 bases, with 9 bases of the junction left unmatched. CDR3 protein: CASSQNPGGPGETQYF. The CDR3 DNA follows: TGTGCCAGCAGCCAAAATCCGGGGGGGCCAGGAGAGACCCAGTACTTC.